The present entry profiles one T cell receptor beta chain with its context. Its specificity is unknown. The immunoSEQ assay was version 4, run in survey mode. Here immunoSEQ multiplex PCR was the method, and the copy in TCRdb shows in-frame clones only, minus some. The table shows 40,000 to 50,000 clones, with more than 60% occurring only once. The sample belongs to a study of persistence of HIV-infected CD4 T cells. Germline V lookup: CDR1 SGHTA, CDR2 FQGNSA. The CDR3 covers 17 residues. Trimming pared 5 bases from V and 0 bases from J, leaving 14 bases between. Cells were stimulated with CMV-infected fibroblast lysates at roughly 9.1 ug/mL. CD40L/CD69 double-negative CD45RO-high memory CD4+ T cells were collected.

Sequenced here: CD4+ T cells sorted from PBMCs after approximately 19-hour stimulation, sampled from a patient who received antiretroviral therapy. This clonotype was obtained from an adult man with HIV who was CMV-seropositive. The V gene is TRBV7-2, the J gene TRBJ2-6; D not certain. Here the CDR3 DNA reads TGTGCCAGCAGCCTAGGACGGAGAAGCTCTGGGGCCAACGTCCTGACTTTC. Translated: CASSLGRRSSGANVLTF.